Listed here are 23 T cell receptor beta chains from one sample, sequenced in a study of T cell responses to AZD1222 COVID-19 vaccine (dated by TCRdb to 2020 to 2023). What this sample's time point label stands for: baseline before first vaccination. Library method: the immunoSEQ multiplex PCR assay. TCRdb provides this immuneACCESS table in a form limited to in-frame rearrangements. Some clones are lacking; in checked studies, under half of them reflect an unresolved V gene, and why the rest are absent is not known. The sample table contains about 110,000 clones; only one count was recorded for around 87% of them. The ten largest account for roughly 1.2% of the sample. The sequences come from peripheral blood, collected on day 0 of AZD1222 vaccination. These receptors were taken from an adult in good health.

The genes are TRBV30 and TRBJ2-1; D is unresolved. V gave up 0 bases and J gave up 9 bases, with 15 bases separating them. There are 14 residues in the CDR3. Germline loops: CDR1 GTSNPN, CDR2 SVGIG (reference sequence). As DNA, the CDR3 is TGTGCCTGGAGTGTACAAGTGGAGACCGGTGAGCAGTTCTTC. Its protein is CAWSVQVETGEQFF.

The chain has TRBV7-9 and TRBJ1-1; D is unclear. This CDR3 is built from 13 residues. V gave up 2 bases and J gave up 2 bases, with 6 bases separating them. CDR1 and CDR2 from the germline V gene are SEHNR and FQNEAQ (reference sequence). The CDR3 DNA reads TGTGCCAGCAGCTTAATGGGAAACACTGAAGCTTTCTTT. It specifies CASSLMGNTEAFF. The full variable domain, rest sourced from reference TRBV7-9 and TRBJ1-1, is DTGVSQNPRHKITKRGQNVTFRCDPISEHNRLYWYRQTLGQGPEFLTYFQNEAQLEKSRLLSDRFSAERPKGSFSTLEIQRTEQGDSAMYLCASSLMGNTEAFFGQGTRLTVV.

The chain uses TRBV5-4 and TRBJ1-1; the D is unclear. CDR1 and CDR2 (germline): SGHNT, YYREEE (reference sequence). This CDR3 spans 15 amino acids. V was clipped by 0 bases and J by 0 bases, with 9 bases between them. The CDR3 loop is CASSLAGSMNTEAFF. Here the CDR3 DNA reads TGTGCCAGCAGCTTGGCAGGAAGCATGAACACTGAAGCTTTCTTT.

The gene calls are TRBV25-1 and TRBJ1-1; no firm D call. Germline CDR1 and CDR2: MGHDK and SYGVNS. This CDR3 comprises 13 residues. V shed 3 bases and J shed 4 bases, with 9 bases lying between them. CDR3 loop: CASSEGSATEAFF. The CDR3 region has the DNA TGTGCCAGCAGTGAGGGGTCAGCCACTGAAGCTTTCTTT.

This clone occurred a few times. Written as DNA, the CDR3 is TGTGCCAGCAGCGGGACAGGGGGAAGATCCGGGGAGCTGTTTTTT. It codes for CASSGTGGRSGELFF. The V call is TRBV6-5, the J call TRBJ2-2; 11 bases align to TRBD1. V lost 6 bases to trimming and J lost 6 bases; unmatched junction nucleotides: 6. The germline CDR1 and CDR2 sequences are MNHEY and SVGAGI. This CDR3 is built from 15 residues.

The V call is TRBV6-5, the J call TRBJ2-5; D ambiguous. The CDR3 has 13 residues. Trimming left V 6 bases short and J 1 base short, with 9 bases between. Germline assignment: CDR1 MNHEY and CDR2 SVGAGI. The CDR3 DNA is TGTGCCAGCAGGTCGGCGGCCCAAGAGACCCAGTACTTC. It encodes CASRSAAQETQYF.

This clone was counted once. The J gene is TRBJ1-4, the V gene TRBV19; D ambiguous. This CDR3 is 12 amino acids long. V was cut by 7 bases and J by 6 bases, with 9 bases left in between. The germline V gene encodes CDR1 LNHDA and CDR2 SQIVND (reference sequence). DNA for the CDR3: TGTGCCAGTACCCCGAGATATGAAAAACTGTTTTTT. As protein: CASTPRYEKLFF. The full variable domain, with the rest looked up from reference TRBV19 and TRBJ1-4, is DGGITQSPKYLFRKEGQNVTLSCEQNLNHDAMYWYRQDPGQGLRLIYYSQIVNDFQKGDIAEGYSVSREKKESFPLTVTSAQKNPTAFYLCASTPRYEKLFFGSGTQLSVL.

The chain combines TRBV4-2 with TRBJ1-5; D gene unclear. The CDR3 runs 13 residues. Trimming took off 2 bases at V and 5 bases at J, with 7 bases between the two ends. CDR1 LGHNA and CDR2 YNFKEQ come from the germline V gene. In DNA, the CDR3 is TGTGCCAGCAGCCAAAACGTCGATCAGCCCCAGCATTTT. This translates into CASSQNVDQPQHF.

The chain couples TRBV29-1 to TRBJ1-2; D unclear. V gave up 1 base and J gave up 8 bases, with 17 bases separating them. This CDR3 contains 14 residues. In germline, CDR1 is SQVTM, CDR2 ANQGSEA. The CDR3 DNA reads TGCAGCGTTGAAGTAGAGGGCCCCTCCTGGGGCTACACCTTC. Its protein is CSVEVEGPSWGYTF.

As regards this clone: A read error may account for a junction end that differs from germline. The genes are TRBV7-6 and TRBJ1-1, with D uncertain. The CDR3 is 15 amino acids. Per germline, CDR1 SGHVS and CDR2 FNYEAQ. CDR3: CAGSSLGGPNTEAFF. CDR3 coding DNA: TGTGCCGGCAGCTCCCTCGGAGGGCCGAACACTGAAGCTTTCTTT.

The gene calls are TRBV4-1 and TRBJ1-4, with D possibly being TRBD1 (6 bases). CDR3 length: 15 amino acids. Germline V gene sequence: CDR1 MGHRA, CDR2 YSYEKL. The V gene lost 2 bases and the J gene lost 7 bases, with 14 bases spanning the gap. The CDR3 loop reads CASSQLFGQSEKLFF. The CDR3 region has the DNA TGCGCCAGCAGCCAACTGTTCGGACAGAGTGAAAAACTGTTTTTT.

The chain links TRBV2 to TRBJ1-1; no firm D call. This CDR3 has 13 amino acids. Germline V gene data show CDR1 as SNHLY and CDR2 as FYNNEI. Trimming stripped 6 bases from V and 0 bases from J, with 8 bases between. Written as DNA, the CDR3 is TGTGCCAGCAGAATAACAGTGAACACTGAAGCTTTCTTT. Its protein product is CASRITVNTEAFF.

The rearrangement uses TRBV11-1 and TRBJ2-1; the D gene is possibly TRBD1 (5 bases). V was shortened by 5 bases and J by 9 bases, with 20 bases between the two germline ends. Per germline, CDR1 SGHAT and CDR2 FQDESV (reference sequence). The CDR3 consists of 15 residues. Here the CDR3 reads CASSPRLDRRGEQFF. The CDR3 coding sequence is TGTGCCAGCAGCCCCAGACTTGACAGAAGGGGTGAGCAGTTCTTC.

The chain couples TRBV30 to TRBJ2-1, with 10 bases that match TRBD1. The CDR3 is 14 residues long. V lost 0 bases and J lost 5; bases outside the gene matches: 1. The germline gives CDR1 GTSNPN, CDR2 SVGIG (reference sequence). This CDR3 reads CAWSVGTGDNEQFF. The CDR3 DNA sequence: TGTGCCTGGAGTGTAGGGACAGGGGACAATGAGCAGTTCTTC.

The chain carries TRBV18 and TRBJ2-7, with TRBD1 identical over 8 bases. The CDR3 consists of 14 residues. Unmatched junction bases numbered 3, after V lost 3 bases and J lost 2 bases. Germline loops: CDR1 KGHSH, CDR2 LQKENI. In DNA, the CDR3 is TGTGCCAGCTCACCGGTGGACAGGGCCTACGAGCAGTACTTC. This encodes CASSPVDRAYEQYF.

This chain links TRBV3-1 (or the pseudogene TRBV3-2) with TRBJ2-5; D gene ambiguous. V was clipped by 1 base and J by 7 bases, with 7 bases between them. The CDR3 covers 12 residues. Germline V gene sequence: CDR1 LGHDT, CDR2 YNNKEL (reference sequence). The CDR3 loop reads CASSQGAGTQYF. In DNA form, the CDR3 reads TGTGCCAGCAGCCAAGGTGCCGGGACCCAGTACTTC.

J is TRBJ1-3 and V is TRBV9, with no clear D. V was cut by 0 bases and J by 4 bases, with 5 bases left in between. Germline loops: CDR1 SGDLS, CDR2 YYNGEE. The length of the CDR3 is 13 residues. The CDR3 loop is CASSVDLGNTIYF. The DNA for the CDR3 is TGTGCCAGCAGCGTAGACTTAGGAAACACCATATATTTT.

This clone was counted once. The chain employs TRBV4-3 and TRBJ2-1; TRBD2 aligns across 11 bases. The J segment lost 8 bases and the V segment lost 3 bases, leaving 6 bases of the junction unmatched. This CDR3 is 15 amino acids long. Germline V CDR1 and CDR2: LGHNA, YSLEER. The CDR3 spells CASSQTSGEADEQFF. The CDR3, as DNA: TGCGCCAGCAGCCAGACTAGCGGGGAGGCGGATGAGCAGTTCTTC.

The rearrangement links TRBV29-1 to TRBJ1-5, with 7 positions matching TRBD1. In germline, CDR1 is SQVTM, CDR2 ANQGSEA. V lost 6 bases and J lost 4; bases outside the gene matches: 9. The CDR3 runs 14 residues. CDR3 DNA: TGCAGCGTGGTAATACAGGGGAGGAATCAGCCCCAGCATTTT. Translated: CSVVIQGRNQPQHF.

The chain has TRBV6-4 and TRBJ1-2; 9 bases are a match to TRBD1. The germline gives CDR1 MRHNA, CDR2 SNTAGT. V lost 9 bases and J lost 4; bases outside the gene matches: 18. The CDR3 is made up of 17 amino acids. The CDR3 reads CARSYPGTGNAPYGYTF. In DNA form, the CDR3 reads TGTGCCAGATCTTACCCCGGGACAGGGAACGCACCCTATGGCTACACCTTC.

This clone was recorded only once. The chain couples TRBV18 to TRBJ2-7, with TRBD2 matching over 13 bases. Germline V gene lookup returns CDR1 KGHSH and CDR2 LQKENI. The ends lost 5 bases at V and 6 bases at J; junction bases unmatched: 7. The CDR3 contains 15 residues. The CDR3 reads CASSLGTSGVGEQYF. The DNA for the CDR3 is TGTGCCAGCTCATTGGGGACTAGCGGGGTCGGCGAGCAGTACTTC.

This clone has more than one count but fewer than ten. The chain employs TRBV3-1 (or the pseudogene TRBV3-2) and TRBJ1-5; D remains ambiguous. The V gene lost 2 bases and the J gene lost 3 bases, with 11 bases spanning the gap. The CDR3 covers 15 residues. CDR1 and CDR2 from the germline V gene are LGHDT and YNNKEL (reference sequence). CDR3 sequence: CASSQFVDNNQPQHF. DNA of the CDR3: TGTGCCAGCAGCCAATTCGTAGACAACAATCAGCCCCAGCATTTT.

The gene calls are TRBV18 and TRBJ2-5; D not resolved. Between the trimmed V and J ends, which lost 2 bases and 4 bases, there was a span of 8 bases. This CDR3 contains 13 residues. Germline V lookup: CDR1 KGHSH, CDR2 LQKENI. CDR3 residues: CASSPNLRETQYF. Here the CDR3 DNA reads TGTGCCAGCTCACCAAATCTACGAGAGACCCAGTACTTC.